Sequencing of this TCR beta chain was carried out in a study of siplizumab effects on memory and regulatory T cells (dated by TCRdb to about 2019). Regarding the complete study: The study looked at the effect of siplizumab, an anti-CD2 antibody, on alloreactive T-cell subsets in allogeneic mixed lymphocyte reactions made from human PBMCs.

To prepare the library, the immunoSEQ multiplex PCR assay was applied. The deep sequencing platform assayed roughly 10^5 TCR templates per sample. Genomic DNA extracted from sorted T cells was the material used for TCRbeta CDR3 sequencing. The original pipeline was this. Clonal analysis of TCRbeta CDR3 data was done in the R programming language. Unstimulated samples were compared with post-reaction CFSE-low samples to define alloreactive CD4+ and CD8+ clones. By matching sequences to the repertoires of sorted unstimulated Treg and non-Treg cells, each alloreactive CD4+ clone was assigned a regulatory or non-regulatory origin. In its TCRdb copy, this immuneACCESS table keeps in-frame sequences only and misses some clones. Where compared with another copy, unresolved V genes explain less than half of these, and the others have no known cause. The DNA was the basis for D and trimming; V, J and clone size are from that table. The sample records roughly 60,000 clones, 85% to 95% of which are singletons. About two fifths of the sample belongs to the ten largest clones.

CDR1 and CDR2 were assigned from the germline V gene as SGHVS and FNYEAQ. Measured from the cysteine to the phenylalanine, the CDR3 is 13 residues long. Only the CDR3 region is kept as DNA, spanning 39 bases read in frame from base 1. V and J lose 4 bases and 3 bases, and a span of 10 bases separates them. Sorted unstimulated T cells and proliferating T cells recovered from mixed lymphocyte reactions underwent TCRbeta CDR3 sequencing. Fresh whole blood from nine to eleven HLA-typed healthy donors was used to isolate PBMCs. Overall study results and their limits: In reactions with siplizumab, an average of approximately 69% of mappable alloreactive CD4+ clones were Treg-derived, compared with around 28% in control reactions. Unstimulated naive T cells appeared more diverse than memory T cells, and naive cells seemed to contribute substantially to the alloresponse. Because sequences at frequencies below about 10^-5 were poorly captured, only a minor fraction of alloreactive clones could be mapped back to unstimulated subsets. Whether proliferating Tregs from siplizumab cultures actually had suppressive function was not functionally confirmed. The cumulative frequency of alloreactive sequences traceable to unstimulated CD4+ memory T cells was significantly reduced by siplizumab. About 75-95% of proliferating CD4+ or CD8+ clones could not be given a naive or memory phenotype.

On this clone itself: What antigen it recognizes has not been identified. Base qualities were left out, and no much larger clone turns up one base away.

The source is a human donor in good health. The chain is assembled from TRBV7-6 and TRBJ2-7; a tentative D call is TRBD1 (5 bases match). What was sequenced was CD8+ T cells sorted from blood. The CDR3 protein is CASSSKGVYEQYF. At the DNA level, the sequence is TGTGCCAGCAGCTCGAAAGGGGTCTACGAGCAGTACTTC.